The 18 T cell receptor beta chains reported below all come from one sample, sequenced in a study of shared clonotypes between healthy human individuals. Produced via immunoSEQ multiplex PCR; TCRdb's table is partial and in-frame only. In the table there are fewer than 500,000 clones, 60% to 80% of which are singletons. Sequences were obtained from PBMCs. The origin of the receptors is a woman aged 35 to 49 in good health. Some clones in this sample may be carry-over from other donors' samples.

The chain uses TRBV2 and TRBJ2-5; 10 nucleotides agree with TRBD2. Looked up from germline, CDR1 is SNHLY and CDR2 is FYNNEI. The V segment lost 6 bases and the J segment 5 bases; nucleotides outside the gene matches: 6. The CDR3 runs to 14 residues. CDR3 sequence reads: CASSQRTSGETQYF. Written as DNA, the CDR3 is TGTGCCAGCAGCCAAAGGACTAGCGGCGAGACCCAGTACTTC.

A remark on this clone: The same CDR3 can be traced to other DNA sequences in this sample. V is TRBV28 and J is TRBJ2-7; D is unclear. Deletions cut 1 base from V and 0 bases from J, with 1 base between. CDR1 MDHEN and CDR2 SYDVKM come from the germline V gene. The CDR3 consists of 12 residues. The CDR3 region has the DNA TGTGCCAGCAGTTTATCCTCCTACGAGCAGTACTTC. It specifies CASSLSSYEQYF.

The V gene is TRBV27, the J gene TRBJ1-1, with no clear D. Trimming stripped 4 bases from V and 1 base from J, with 10 bases between. The germline CDR1 and CDR2 sequences are MNHEY and SMNVEV (reference sequence). This CDR3 is 14 amino acids long. In nucleotides, the CDR3 is TGTGCCAGCAGTTCCCGTCGACAGAACACTGAAGCTTTCTTT. Translation gives CASSSRRQNTEAFF.

The V gene is TRBV7-9, the J gene TRBJ2-3; D possibly corresponds to TRBD1 (6 bases). The CDR3 consists of 14 residues. With 5 bases removed from V and 1 base from J, the gap between germline ends came to 10 bases. The germline CDR1 and CDR2 sequences are SEHNR and FQNEAQ (reference sequence). The DNA of the CDR3 is TGTGCCAGCAGCCTCAGGACAGGCACAGATACGCAGTATTTT. It codes for CASSLRTGTDTQYF.

This sequence joins TRBV5-1 and TRBJ1-1; 8 bases are a match to TRBD1. This CDR3 comprises 13 residues. The ends lost 0 bases at V and 8 bases at J; junction bases unmatched: 3. The germline gives CDR1 SGHRS, CDR2 YFSETQ. This CDR3 is CASSLGGQEEAFF. The DNA of the CDR3 is TGCGCCAGCAGCTTGGGGGGACAGGAAGAAGCTTTCTTT.

The chain uses TRBV28 and TRBJ1-1; the D gene is possibly TRBD1 (5 bases). In germline, CDR1 is MDHEN, CDR2 SYDVKM. The CDR3 is made up of 12 amino acids. Trimming cost V 3 bases and J 11 bases, with 13 bases left between them. The CDR3 DNA follows: TGTGCCAGCAGTTTGATGGGGGGTTGGGCTTTCTTT. This gives the protein CASSLMGGWAFF.

Comments on this clone: Other DNA sequences of this sample code for an identical CDR3. The J gene is TRBJ2-2, the V gene TRBV4-3, with D hard to call. The CDR3 runs 14 residues. Per germline, CDR1 LGHNA and CDR2 YSLEER. V lost 0 bases and J lost 2, with 4 bases in between. The CDR3 sequence is CASSQDLNTGELFF. CDR3 coding DNA: TGCGCCAGCAGCCAAGACCTCAACACCGGGGAGCTGTTTTTT.

This chain connects TRBV28 to TRBJ1-5; D not certain. This CDR3 has 15 residues. Germline V gene sequence: CDR1 MDHEN, CDR2 SYDVKM. V lost 6 bases, J lost 1 base, and 13 bases lay in between. CDR3: CASRRTRASNQPQHF. The CDR3 DNA follows: TGTGCCAGCAGAAGAACACGAGCCAGCAATCAGCCCCAGCATTTT.

The chain couples TRBV28 to TRBJ2-5, with 12 bases that match TRBD2. The J call may be faulty, since TRBJ2-7 better matches the DNA end. Germline loops: CDR1 MDHEN, CDR2 SYDVKM. The CDR3 loop spans 15 amino acids. In nucleotides, the CDR3 is TGTGCCAGCAGTGACTGGACTAGCGGGACCTACGAGCAGTACTTC. This sequence encodes CASSDWTSGTYEQYF.

The chain couples TRBV4-1 to TRBJ1-2; no reliable D call. V was pared by 0 bases and J by 3 bases, with 14 bases between. CDR3 length: 16 residues. The V gene's germline CDR1 is MGHRA and CDR2 YSYEKL. CDR3 in DNA: TGCGCCAGCAGCCAAGAGCTCACGCGGGCGGACTATGGCTACACCTTC. Protein: CASSQELTRADYGYTF.

The V call is TRBV5-6, the J call TRBJ2-1; D is undetermined. Germline CDR1 is SGHDT and CDR2 is YYEEEE. The CDR3 spans 17 residues. V gave up 0 bases and J gave up 0 bases, with 13 bases separating them. This chain's CDR3 is CASSLVGYVSSYNEQFF. For the CDR3, the DNA is TGTGCCAGCAGCTTGGTGGGCTACGTGAGCTCCTACAATGAGCAGTTCTTC.

The chain recombines TRBV15 with TRBJ2-7; the D is unclear. CDR1 LNHNV and CDR2 YYDKDF come from the germline V gene (reference sequence). This CDR3 comprises 17 residues. Trimming left V 1 base short and J 0 bases short, with 16 bases between. CDR3 residues: CATSRVVGRTSSYEQYF. The CDR3 DNA reads as TGTGCCACCAGCAGAGTAGTTGGGCGAACCAGCTCCTACGAGCAGTACTTC.

The V gene is TRBV27, the J gene TRBJ2-7, with D perhaps TRBD1 or TRBD2 (5 bases each). The CDR3 has 14 amino acids. Germline assignment: CDR1 MNHEY and CDR2 SMNVEV (reference sequence). The V end lost 8 bases, the J end lost 2 bases, and 16 bases lay between the germline ends. The CDR3 loop reads CASFPPGSPYEQYF. DNA of the CDR3: TGTGCCAGCTTCCCGCCAGGGAGTCCCTACGAGCAGTACTTC.

The chain uses TRBV7-6 and TRBJ2-3; no firm D call. The CDR3 sequence is 13 residues long. Trimming pared 1 base from V and 3 bases from J, leaving 5 bases between. Germline loops: CDR1 SGHVS, CDR2 FNYEAQ. The CDR3 bases are TGTGCCAGCAGCTTAGACTGGACAGATACGCAGTATTTT. This encodes CASSLDWTDTQYF.

Concerning this clone: One base away lies a much larger clone, so this may be a sequencing read error. In the same sample, other DNA sequences code for this CDR3. The J gene is TRBJ2-1, the V gene TRBV2; D remains unclear. The CDR3 extends over 11 amino acids. CDR1 SNHLY and CDR2 FYNNEI come from the germline V gene. V lost 8 bases, J lost 0 bases, and 2 bases lay in between. This CDR3 reads CASGSYNEQFF. The CDR3 DNA reads TGTGCCAGCGGCTCCTACAATGAGCAGTTCTTC.

A remark on this clone: This may be a read error, as it is one base from a much larger clone. The chain couples TRBV7-9 to TRBJ2-3; 16 bases map to TRBD2. CDR3 length equals 18 residues. With V trimmed by 5 bases and J by 2 bases, 7 bases remained unmatched. Germline loops: CDR1 SEHNR, CDR2 FQNEAQ (reference sequence). The CDR3 protein is CASSMRGLAGGNTDTQYF. DNA for the CDR3: TGTGCCAGCAGCATGAGGGGACTAGCGGGAGGGAACACAGATACGCAGTATTTT.

Remarks on this clone: Different DNA sequences within this sample yield the same CDR3. This chain uses TRBV5-1 with TRBJ2-2; D is uncertain. CDR3 length equals 13 residues. Germline V gene data show CDR1 as SGHRS and CDR2 as YFSETQ. V lost 0 bases and J 5 bases, leaving 5 bases between the germline ends. The CDR3 here is CASSLGHTGELFF. CDR3 bases: TGCGCCAGCAGCTTGGGGCATACCGGGGAGCTGTTTTTT.

A note on this clone: Distinct nucleotide sequences in the sample also encode this CDR3. The V call is TRBV10-3, the J call TRBJ1-1; 7 bases line up with TRBD1. From germline, CDR1 is ENHRY and CDR2 SYGVKD. Trimming removed 4 bases from V and 3 bases from J; junction bases left unmatched: 2. The CDR3 sequence is 13 residues long. The CDR3 region has the DNA TGTGCCATCAGTGGGCAGGGGGACACTGAAGCTTTCTTT. This codes for CAISGQGDTEAFF.